This T cell receptor beta chain is from a study of a mutant IDH1 vaccine in newly diagnosed glioma. At the level of the study: The therapy given earlier, which was standard therapy, consisted of radiotherapy, temozolomide, or both, and most of the patients received both.

The time point: week 11, during vaccination. Vaccination used 300 ug of mutant IDH1 20-mer peptide per dose, with topical imiquimod. The CDR3 has 11 amino acids. Trimming took off 5 bases at V and 10 bases at J, with 10 bases between the two ends. Germline lookup yields CDR1 SGHAT and CDR2 FQNNGV. In its sample, this clone was seen a few times. Antigen specificity is unknown. The method was immunoSEQ multiplex PCR; TCRdb's version includes in-frame clones alone and lacks a portion of them. The sample contains about 25,000 clones, around 70% of which appear only once. Sample: peripheral blood mononuclear cells (PBMCs), taken from a glioma patient whose treatment included an IDH1 peptide vaccine. The TCR comes from a man between 18 and 35 years old with glioma. Some clones in this sample may be carry-over from other donors' samples. The chain employs TRBV11-2 and TRBJ2-3; possible D gene TRBD2, 5 bases. In DNA, the CDR3 is TGTGCCAGCAGCCCCGGAGGAGCGCAGTATTTT. Amino acids: CASSPGGAQYF.